These 10 T cell receptor beta chains originate from one sample sequenced in a study of cytomegalovirus exposure and HLA in healthy donors. TCRdb's copy holds only in-frame clones and misses some; the assay was immunoSEQ multiplex PCR. The top ten hold 0.37% of the sample, which has 250,000 to 300,000 clones, nearly 90% seen once. The sample comprised PBMCs. The origin of the receptors is a woman aged 18-30 years in good health and CMV-seronegative.

The J gene is TRBJ1-1, the V gene TRBV6-5, with D possibly TRBD1 on 6 matching bases. Deletions cut 5 bases from V and 5 bases from J, with 12 bases between. The CDR3 is 13 amino acids. CDR1 is MNHEY and CDR2 is SVGAGI in the germline V gene. CDR3 nucleotide sequence: TGTGCCAGCAGTCCAAGGGGGGGGACTGAAGCTTTCTTT. This gives the protein CASSPRGGTEAFF.

V usage is TRBV7-2 and J usage is TRBJ2-3; 14 nucleotides align to TRBD2. This CDR3 is built from 16 residues. J gave up 3 bases and V 1 base, and 0 bases lay outside the gene matches. Germline CDR1 and CDR2: SGHTA and FQGNSA. In DNA form, the CDR3 reads TGTGCCAGCAGCTTAGGACTAGCGGGGGGGACAGATACGCAGTATTTT. Residues: CASSLGLAGGTDTQYF. The full variable domain, its missing parts supplied by reference TRBV7-2 and TRBJ2-3, is GAGVSQSPSNKVTEKGKDVELRCDPISGHTALYWYRQSLGQGLEFLIYFQGNSAPDKSGLPSDRFSAERTGGSVSTLTIQRTQQEDSAVYLCASSLGLAGGTDTQYFGPGTRLTVL.

The gene calls are TRBV6-5 and TRBJ2-5; D perhaps matches TRBD2 (5 bases). Germline values: CDR1 MNHEY, CDR2 SVGAGI. The germline V and J ends were trimmed by 5 bases and 1 base, with 11 bases remaining between them. The length of the CDR3 is 14 residues. The CDR3 DNA sequence: TGTGCCAGCAGTCGGGGTGAGGTCCAAGAGACCCAGTACTTC. Translation gives CASSRGEVQETQYF.

This chain connects TRBV9 to TRBJ2-1; 9 bases match TRBD2. Trimming removed 3 bases from V and 4 bases from J; junction bases left unmatched: 8. Germline V gives CDR1 SGDLS, CDR2 YYNGEE. This CDR3 contains 16 residues. Written as DNA, the CDR3 is TGTGCCAGCAGCGGATTAGCGGGGGCTTCTTACAATGAGCAGTTCTTC. Protein product: CASSGLAGASYNEQFF. Looking up the rest from reference TRBV9 and TRBJ2-1 gives the full variable domain: DSGVTQTPKHLITATGQRVTLRCSPRSGDLSVYWYQQSLDQGLQFLIQYYNGEERAKGNILERFSAQQFPDLHSELNLSSLELGDSALYFCASSGLAGASYNEQFFGPGTRLTVL.

The rearrangement links TRBV10-3 to TRBJ1-1, with TRBD1 matching over 9 bases. Per the germline V gene, CDR1 is ENHRY and CDR2 is SYGVKD. The CDR3 loop spans 17 amino acids. V shed 2 bases, J shed 2 bases, and the junction held 9 bases outside the gene matches. For the CDR3, the DNA is TGTGCCATCAGTGAGGGGGGGACAGGGCGAGACAACACTGAAGCTTTCTTT. Translated: CAISEGGTGRDNTEAFF.

V usage is TRBV2 and J usage is TRBJ1-5; D is ambiguous. Trimming shortened V by 1 base and J by 1 base, and 8 bases separated the two germline ends. The V gene's germline CDR1 is SNHLY and CDR2 FYNNEI. There are 15 residues in the CDR3. The DNA for the CDR3 is TGTGCCAGCAGTGAAGGAGTGGTAAGCAATCAGCCCCAGCATTTT. This codes for CASSEGVVSNQPQHF.

In this sample, this clone turned up once. The V and J genes are TRBV5-1 and TRBJ2-1; 8 bases align to TRBD2. V was clipped by 1 base and J by 4 bases; unmatched bases: 7. This CDR3 comprises 16 residues. Germline CDR1 SGHRS, CDR2 YFSETQ. The CDR3 DNA is TGCGCCAGCAGCTTGAGGGCGGGGGGCGTTTACAATGAGCAGTTCTTC. It encodes CASSLRAGGVYNEQFF.

A remark on this clone: Other nucleotide sequences from this sample produce the same CDR3. The chain is built from TRBV5-1 and TRBJ1-1; 10 bases match TRBD1. The CDR3 totals 14 residues. CDR1 SGHRS and CDR2 YFSETQ come from the germline V gene. Trimming removed 0 bases from V and 5 bases from J; junction bases left unmatched: 1. The CDR3 protein is CASSLGQGATEAFF. The CDR3, as DNA: TGCGCCAGCAGCTTGGGACAGGGGGCGACTGAAGCTTTCTTT.

The chain has TRBV7-6 and TRBJ1-4, with a possible D match to TRBD1 (5 bases). This CDR3 is built from 12 residues. CDR1 is SGHVS, CDR2 FNYEAQ, per germline. V gave up 3 bases and J gave up 8 bases, with 7 bases separating them. CDR3 residues: CASSLEGEKLFF. The CDR3 bases are TGTGCCAGCAGCTTGGAGGGGGAAAAACTGTTTTTT.

The chain carries TRBV28 and TRBJ1-2, with TRBD1 identical over 8 bases. Germline V CDR1 and CDR2: MDHEN, SYDVKM. The length of the CDR3 is 15 residues. J gave up 6 bases and V 6 bases, and 12 bases lay outside the gene matches. The CDR3 region is CASRKQGVFFNGYTF. The DNA of the CDR3 is TGTGCCAGCAGGAAACAGGGGGTTTTTTTTAATGGCTACACCTTC.